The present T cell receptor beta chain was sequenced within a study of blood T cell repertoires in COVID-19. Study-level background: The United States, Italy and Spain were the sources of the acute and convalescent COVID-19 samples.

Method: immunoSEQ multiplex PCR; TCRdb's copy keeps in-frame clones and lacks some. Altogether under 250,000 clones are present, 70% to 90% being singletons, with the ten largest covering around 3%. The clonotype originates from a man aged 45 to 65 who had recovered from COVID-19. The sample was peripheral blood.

For the CDR3, the DNA is TGTGCCAGCAGCTTAGGGGCAGCCGAGAGCTCCTATAATTCACCCCTCCACTTT. The encoded protein is CASSLGAAESSYNSPLHF. The gene calls are TRBV7-2 and TRBJ1-6, with no clear D. CDR1 SGHTA and CDR2 FQGNSA come from the germline V gene. Trimming stripped 1 base from V and 0 bases from J, with 13 bases between. The CDR3 runs to 18 residues. Full variable domain (remainder filled in from reference TRBV7-2 and TRBJ1-6): GAGVSQSPSNKVTEKGKDVELRCDPISGHTALYWYRQSLGQGLEFLIYFQGNSAPDKSGLPSDRFSAERTGGSVSTLTIQRTQQEDSAVYLCASSLGAAESSYNSPLHFGNGTRLTVT.